This T cell receptor beta chain was profiled in a study of vaccination and CD4 T cells after COVID-19. About the study: Every participant was given two doses of BNT162b2 or mRNA-1273 vaccine. Sampling occurred at day 14 and days 161 to 241 post-vaccination in a few convalescent patients.

V lost 2 bases to trimming and J lost 7 bases; unmatched junction nucleotides: 4. Germline CDR1 SGHTA, CDR2 FQGNSA. The CDR3 is 13 amino acids. As to time point: late sampling 161 to 241 days after vaccination in a few convalescent patients. PCR positivity was dated March to December 2020, before US Alpha, Beta and Delta variants. TCRdb fed the PCR reads into MiXCR, producing one record per CDR3 protein. This sample has 25,000 to 35,000 distinct CDR3 sequences, with approximately 48% found just once. The receptor comes from a human donor who had recovered from COVID-19. The gene calls are TRBV7-2 and TRBJ1-1; TRBD1 matches 7 bases. The material was CD4+ T cells from blood, obtained about 7 months after SARS-CoV-2 vaccination. CDR3 nucleotide sequence: TGTGCCAGCAGCTTAAGCAGGGGGAATGAAGCTTTCTTT. This translates into CASSLSRGNEAFF.